These T cell receptor beta chains were read from a single sample in a study of T cell responses to AZD1222 COVID-19 vaccine. Produced via immunoSEQ multiplex PCR; TCRdb's table is partial and in-frame only. The sample includes approximately 57,000 clones, around 88% of them seen just once. The sequences come from peripheral blood, collected on day 0 of AZD1222 vaccination. The source of these receptors is an adult in good health. The CDR3 runs from the conserved cysteine through the conserved F or W. A D gene is named only where the DNA matches it firmly. A row's size may be missing; if present it is once, few, many or a size class.

TRBJ2-7 NA TRBV6-4 few TGTGCCAGCAGTGACGGGGTTTCGGGCAGGTACGAGCAGTACTTC CASSDGVSGRYEQYF
TRBJ2-2 NA TRBV28 NA TGTGCCAGCAGTCCCCCCGACCGGGACGGGGAGCTGTTTTTT CASSPPDRDGELFF
TRBJ1-2 NA TRBV3-1/TRBV3-2 NA TGTGCCAGCAGCCTGATAGGGTATGGCTACACCTTC CASSLIGYGYTF
TRBJ2-3 NA TRBV7-9 NA TGTGCCAGCAGCGGGGCGCGGGCAGATACGCAGTATTTT CASSGARADTQYF
TRBJ1-5 TRBD1 TRBV28 NA TGTGCCAGTAAGGGACAGGGGGATAGTCAGCCCCAGCATTTT CASKGQGDSQPQHF
TRBJ2-5 NA TRBV2 NA TGTGCCAGCAGATACGGCGGGGAGACCCAGTACTTC CASRYGGETQYF
TRBJ2-1 NA TRBV27 many TGTGCCAGCAGTTTTCTGGAGGACAATGAGCAGTTCTTC CASSFLEDNEQFF
TRBJ1-5 TRBD1 TRBV6-5 NA TGTGCCAGCAGGGGACAGGGGGCTTCCAATCAGCCCCAGCATTTT CASRGQGASNQPQHF
TRBJ1-2 NA TRBV3-1/TRBV3-2 NA TGTGCCAGCAGCCAAGCAGGAGTCCTACCCACCTTC CASSQAGVLPTF
TRBJ1-2 NA TRBV12-3/TRBV12-4 NA TGTGCCAGCAGTGGGTGGGGGGCGAGTGGCTACACCTTC CASSGWGASGYTF
TRBJ1-1 NA TRBV5-4 NA TGTGCCAGCAGCTCAGCAGGAACCAACACTGAAGCTTTCTTT CASSSAGTNTEAFF
TRBJ1-1 NA TRBV6-9 NA TGTGCCAGCAGTTATGTTGTACAGGGCCCCCCGCCTATGAACACTGAAGCTTTCTTT CASSYVVQGPPPMNTEAFF
TRBJ2-6 NA TRBV6-5 NA TGTGCCAGAGGAACTGGGGCCAACGTCCTGACTTTC CARGTGANVLTF
TRBJ2-7 NA TRBV25-1 NA TGTGCCAGCAGGGACAGATTCTACGAGCAGTACTTC CASRDRFYEQYF
TRBJ1-2 NA TRBV3-1/TRBV3-2 NA TGTGCCAGCAGCCAAGAACAGGGACGATATAGCTATGGCTACACCTTC CASSQEQGRYSYGYTF
TRBJ2-1 TRBD2 TRBV7-7 NA TGTGCTAGCAGCGTAGCGGGAGGAGACTACAATGAGCAGTTCTTC CASSVAGGDYNEQFF
TRBJ2-1 NA TRBV28 NA TGTGCCAGCACCCCCGAGGGTAGGGGCTCCTACAATGAGCAGTTCTTC CASTPEGRGSYNEQFF
TRBJ2-7 NA TRBV7-6 NA TGTGCCAGCCTCCCCCGAAAGCTACTTCTCTCCTACGAGCAGTACTTC CASLPRKLLLSYEQYF
TRBJ1-1 NA TRBV19 NA TGTGCCAGTAGCGCGATGAACACTGAAGCTTTCTTT CASSAMNTEAFF
TRBJ1-4 TRBD1 TRBV19 NA TGTGCCAGCGGACAGGGGGCTAGACCGGGTGAAAAACTGTTTTTT CASGQGARPGEKLFF
TRBJ1-3 NA TRBV15 NA TGTGCCACCAGCAGATTTCGTGCAGCCTCCTCTGGAAACACCATATATTTT CATSRFRAASSGNTIYF
TRBJ1-2 TRBD1 TRBV5-6 NA TGTGCCAGCAGCTTGGGACAGGGGGCCCATGGCTACACCTTC CASSLGQGAHGYTF
TRBJ1-5 NA TRBV28 once TGTGCCAGCACTGATCAGGGGAATCAGCCCCAGCATTTT CASTDQGNQPQHF
TRBJ1-1 NA TRBV6-1 NA TGTGCCAGCAGTGCAGGATATGGGCAGAAGAACACTGAAGCTTTCTTT CASSAGYGQKNTEAFF
TRBJ1-1 TRBD1 TRBV30 NA TGTGCCTGGAATACTAGAGGACAGGGGGACACTGAAGCTTTCTTT CAWNTRGQGDTEAFF
TRBJ2-3 NA TRBV9 NA TGTGCCAGCAGCCCTGACCCGGCTCAACAGAGTACGCAGTATTTT CASSPDPAQQSTQYF
TRBJ1-6 NA TRBV6-6 NA TGTGCCAGCAGTTACCGGGAGCGGGGGAATTCACCCCTCCACTTT CASSYRERGNSPLHF
TRBJ2-2 NA TRBV28 NA TGTGCCAGCCATAACGCGTACACCGGGGAGCTGTTTTTT CASHNAYTGELFF
TRBJ2-1 NA TRBV28 NA TGTGCCAGCAGTTTACAGTTAGCGGCTTTCTACAATGAGCAGTTCTTC CASSLQLAAFYNEQFF
TRBJ1-5 TRBD1 TRBV6-5 NA TGTGCCAGCAGAGCAACAGGGGGCCATCAGCCCCAGCATTTT CASRATGGHQPQHF
TRBJ1-5 NA TRBV7-2 NA TGCGCCAGCAGCCCTGGACCCGATCAGCCCCAGCATTTT CASSPGPDQPQHF
TRBJ1-1 NA TRBV28 NA TGTGCCAGCAGTGGGGAAACTGAAGCTTTCTTT CASSGETEAFF